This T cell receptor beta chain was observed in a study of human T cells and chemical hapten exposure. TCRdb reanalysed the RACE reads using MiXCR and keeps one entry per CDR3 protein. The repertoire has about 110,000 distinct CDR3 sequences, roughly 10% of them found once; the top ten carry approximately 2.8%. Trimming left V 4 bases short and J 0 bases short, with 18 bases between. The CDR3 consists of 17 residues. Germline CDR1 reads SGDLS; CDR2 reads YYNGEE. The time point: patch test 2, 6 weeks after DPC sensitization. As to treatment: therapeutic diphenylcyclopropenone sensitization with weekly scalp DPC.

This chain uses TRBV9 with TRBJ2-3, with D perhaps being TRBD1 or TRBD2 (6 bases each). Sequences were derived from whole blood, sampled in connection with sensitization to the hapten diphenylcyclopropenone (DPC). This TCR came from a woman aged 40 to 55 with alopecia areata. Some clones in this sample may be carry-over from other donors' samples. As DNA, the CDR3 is TGTGCCAGCAGCCCCCGAGGGGGAGGCCTCAGCACAGATACGCAGTATTTT. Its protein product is CASSPRGGGLSTDTQYF.